This T cell receptor (beta chain) was identified during a study of blood T cells in healthy people across ages. This clonotype has more than one count but fewer than ten. Per the germline V gene, CDR1 is MRHNA and CDR2 is SNTAGT. Trimming took 4 bases from V and 7 from J; bases not matched to a gene: 7. This CDR3 has 14 amino acids. For the second PCR, which ran for about 6 to 11 cycles, a sample-barcoded 5' primer and a J-beta primer mix were used. TCRdb processed the 5' RACE reads anew with MiXCR; each CDR3 protein has one entry. This table has hundreds of thousands of distinct CDR3 sequences, around 48% appearing once.

This TCR came from a man between 25 and 39 years old in good health. The rearrangement joins TRBV6-4 to TRBJ2-1; 7 nucleotides match TRBD1. Sequenced input: blood. CDR3 in DNA: TGTGCCAGCAGTGCCAAGACAGGGTGGAATGAGCAGTTCTTC. It encodes CASSAKTGWNEQFF.